These T cell receptor beta chains were read from a single sample in a study of blood T cell repertoires in COVID-19. The data were produced by immunoSEQ multiplex PCR, yet TCRdb's version contains in-frame clones alone and is incomplete. The profile shows about 300,000 clones, approximately 90% of them singletons. The sequencing sample was made of PBMCs or T cells enriched from blood (not recorded which). These receptors were obtained from a man aged 30 to 39 who had recovered from COVID-19. Both conserved end residues are part of each CDR3. D genes are given only for firm matches. Not all rows give a size; the values are once, few, many and, for expanded clones, a class.

d_call: NA; v_call: TRBV28; clone_size: NA; j_call: TRBJ2-7; cdr3_nt: TGTGCCAGCAGTTTATCCGGCAGGGCCTACGAGCAGTACTTC; cdr3_aa: CASSLSGRAYEQYF
d_call: NA; v_call: TRBV7-2; clone_size: NA; j_call: TRBJ1-3; cdr3_nt: TGTGCCAGCAGCTTAGAAGCGGGGGCTGGAAACACCATATATTTT; cdr3_aa: CASSLEAGAGNTIYF
d_call: TRBD1; v_call: TRBV12-5; clone_size: many; j_call: TRBJ2-3; cdr3_nt: TGTGCTAGTGGTTTGTCATACGGACAGGGGACAGATACGCAGTATTTT; cdr3_aa: CASGLSYGQGTDTQYF
d_call: TRBD2; v_call: TRBV27; clone_size: NA; j_call: TRBJ2-5; cdr3_nt: TGTGCCAGCAGTGTACACCGTCTCGCGGGAGGCCAACAAGAGACCCAGTACTTC; cdr3_aa: CASSVHRLAGGQQETQYF
d_call: NA; v_call: TRBV4-1; clone_size: NA; j_call: TRBJ1-1; cdr3_nt: TGCGCCAGCAGCCAACTTCAGGCTACGGGGACTGAAGCTTTCTTT; cdr3_aa: CASSQLQATGTEAFF
d_call: NA; v_call: TRBV27; clone_size: NA; j_call: TRBJ2-5; cdr3_nt: TGTGCCAGCAGTTCCAGAAGGACAGTAGTAGAGACCCAGTACTTC; cdr3_aa: CASSSRRTVVETQYF
d_call: NA; v_call: TRBV6-1; clone_size: NA; j_call: TRBJ1-1; cdr3_nt: TGTGCCAGCAGTGACCCCTTTCGGGGGGCTTTCTTT; cdr3_aa: CASSDPFRGAFF
d_call: NA; v_call: TRBV6-5; clone_size: NA; j_call: TRBJ2-2; cdr3_nt: TGTGCCAGCAGACCTACAGGGTTGGGCACCGGGGAGCTGTTTTTT; cdr3_aa: CASRPTGLGTGELFF
d_call: NA; v_call: TRBV6-5; clone_size: few; j_call: TRBJ2-7; cdr3_nt: TGTGCCACCGCCCGCATCCCCGGCGAGCAGTACTTC; cdr3_aa: CATARIPGEQYF
d_call: NA; v_call: TRBV30; clone_size: NA; j_call: TRBJ1-2; cdr3_nt: TGTGCCTGCAAAGACAGTGGGGGAGGGTATGGCTACACCTTC; cdr3_aa: CACKDSGGGYGYTF
d_call: TRBD1; v_call: TRBV11-3; clone_size: NA; j_call: TRBJ2-7; cdr3_nt: TGTGCCAGCAGCCGCACAGGGGACGAGCAGTACTTC; cdr3_aa: CASSRTGDEQYF
d_call: TRBD2; v_call: TRBV4-1; clone_size: NA; j_call: TRBJ2-1; cdr3_nt: TGCGCCAGCAGCCAAGATAACCTAGCGGGGGGCTCCTACAATGAGCAGTTCTTC; cdr3_aa: CASSQDNLAGGSYNEQFF
d_call: NA; v_call: TRBV19; clone_size: NA; j_call: TRBJ2-4; cdr3_nt: TGTGCCAGCCGGGGGTTAGCCAAAAACATTCAGTACTTC; cdr3_aa: CASRGLAKNIQYF
d_call: TRBD1; v_call: TRBV2; clone_size: few; j_call: TRBJ1-4; cdr3_nt: TGTGCCAGCAGAGTTGGACAGGCTGCAACTAATGAAAAACTGTTTTTT; cdr3_aa: CASRVGQAATNEKLFF
d_call: TRBD1; v_call: TRBV3-1/TRBV3-2; clone_size: NA; j_call: TRBJ1-1; cdr3_nt: TGTGCCAGCAGCGCCTCCGGGGGGACAGGGACCATGAACACTGAAGCTTTCTTT; cdr3_aa: CASSASGGTGTMNTEAFF
d_call: NA; v_call: TRBV6-5; clone_size: NA; j_call: TRBJ2-2; cdr3_nt: TGTGCCAGCAGTTACTCCAGCACCGGGGAGCTGTTTTTT; cdr3_aa: CASSYSSTGELFF
d_call: NA; v_call: TRBV27; clone_size: NA; j_call: TRBJ1-2; cdr3_nt: TGTGCCAGCAGTCCCGGGACTGTTTATGGCTACACCTTC; cdr3_aa: CASSPGTVYGYTF
d_call: NA; v_call: TRBV6-5; clone_size: NA; j_call: TRBJ1-5; cdr3_nt: TGTGCCAGCACCACAACAGCAGAGGGCCTAGGGCCCCAGCATTTT; cdr3_aa: CASTTTAEGLGPQHF
d_call: NA; v_call: TRBV7-8; clone_size: NA; j_call: TRBJ2-7; cdr3_nt: TGTGCCAGCAGCCAAATCCGGGACACCTCCTACGAGCAGTACTTC; cdr3_aa: CASSQIRDTSYEQYF
d_call: TRBD1; v_call: TRBV11-3; clone_size: NA; j_call: TRBJ2-5; cdr3_nt: TGTGCCAGCAGCTTAAGGTCCGGGACAGGGAACCGAGAGACCCAGTACTTC; cdr3_aa: CASSLRSGTGNRETQYF
d_call: TRBD1; v_call: TRBV9; clone_size: NA; j_call: TRBJ2-1; cdr3_nt: TGTGCCAGCACCAGGTCGAGCGCGACAGGGTCGAGGGAGCAGTTCTTC; cdr3_aa: CASTRSSATGSREQFF
d_call: NA; v_call: TRBV5-1; clone_size: once; j_call: TRBJ2-1; cdr3_nt: TGCGCCAGCAGCTTGGGAGTCTCATCCTACTACAATGAGCAGTTCTTC; cdr3_aa: CASSLGVSSYYNEQFF
d_call: NA; v_call: TRBV28; clone_size: NA; j_call: TRBJ2-7; cdr3_nt: TGTGCCAGCAGCTATATCCAAGGGGGCTACGAGCAGTACTTC; cdr3_aa: CASSYIQGGYEQYF
d_call: NA; v_call: TRBV7-2; clone_size: NA; j_call: TRBJ1-1; cdr3_nt: TGTGCCAGCAGCTTAATGCAACAGGGCACTGAAGCTTTCTTT; cdr3_aa: CASSLMQQGTEAFF
d_call: NA; v_call: TRBV6-6; clone_size: NA; j_call: TRBJ2-1; cdr3_nt: TGTGCCAGCAGGCCCAGGGCGGACAATGAGCAGTTCTTC; cdr3_aa: CASRPRADNEQFF
d_call: TRBD1; v_call: TRBV6-1; clone_size: NA; j_call: TRBJ1-3; cdr3_nt: TGTGCCAGCAGTGACACGGGACAGGGGGCGAGGGGAAACACCATATATTTT; cdr3_aa: CASSDTGQGARGNTIYF
d_call: TRBD1; v_call: TRBV27; clone_size: NA; j_call: TRBJ1-6; cdr3_nt: TGTGCCAGCCGGGCGACAGGGGGGTCACCCCTCCACTTT; cdr3_aa: CASRATGGSPLHF
d_call: NA; v_call: TRBV14; clone_size: few; j_call: TRBJ2-2; cdr3_nt: TGTGCCAGCAGTCCCCCCGGGAGAGGCGGCACCGGGGAGCTGTTTTTT; cdr3_aa: CASSPPGRGGTGELFF
d_call: TRBD2; v_call: TRBV28; clone_size: NA; j_call: TRBJ2-3; cdr3_nt: TGTGCCAGCAGTTACTCCGGGACTATAGATACGCAGTATTTT; cdr3_aa: CASSYSGTIDTQYF
d_call: NA; v_call: TRBV12-3/TRBV12-4; clone_size: NA; j_call: TRBJ1-5; cdr3_nt: TGTGCCAGCAGCCCCGGCGGGCTCCAGCATTTT; cdr3_aa: CASSPGGLQHF
d_call: NA; v_call: TRBV10-3; clone_size: NA; j_call: TRBJ2-1; cdr3_nt: TGTGCCATCGGGGGCGGGGAGGGTGACAATGAGCAGTTCTTC; cdr3_aa: CAIGGGEGDNEQFF
d_call: TRBD2; v_call: TRBV24-1; clone_size: NA; j_call: TRBJ2-5; cdr3_nt: TGTGCCACCAGTGACCCGGGACTAGGGAAAGAGACCCAGTACTTC; cdr3_aa: CATSDPGLGKETQYF
d_call: NA; v_call: TRBV5-1; clone_size: NA; j_call: TRBJ2-6; cdr3_nt: TGCGCCAGCAGCTTAGTTACAGGGACTGGGGCCAACGTCCTGACTTTC; cdr3_aa: CASSLVTGTGANVLTF
d_call: TRBD1; v_call: TRBV7-8; clone_size: NA; j_call: TRBJ2-2; cdr3_nt: TGTGCCAGCAGCGAGGACAGGTGGCACGGGGAGCTGTTTTTT; cdr3_aa: CASSEDRWHGELFF
d_call: TRBD1; v_call: TRBV11-2; clone_size: few; j_call: TRBJ1-6; cdr3_nt: TGTGCCAGCAGCTTCGGGGGACAGGGCTCCTATAATTCACCCCTCCACTTT; cdr3_aa: CASSFGGQGSYNSPLHF
d_call: TRBD2; v_call: TRBV12-5; clone_size: NA; j_call: TRBJ2-3; cdr3_nt: TGTGCTAGTGGTTTGAACCTAGCGGGAGGTCAGAAGTACACAGATACGCAGTATTTT; cdr3_aa: CASGLNLAGGQKYTDTQYF
d_call: NA; v_call: TRBV30; clone_size: NA; j_call: TRBJ1-5; cdr3_nt: TGTGCCTGGAGTAATCAGGTCGGTCAGCCCCAGCATTTT; cdr3_aa: CAWSNQVGQPQHF
d_call: TRBD1; v_call: TRBV7-9; clone_size: NA; j_call: TRBJ1-3; cdr3_nt: TGTGCCAGCAGCTTATCTCGGGACAGGCTCTCTGGAAACACCATATATTTT; cdr3_aa: CASSLSRDRLSGNTIYF
d_call: TRBD1; v_call: TRBV13; clone_size: NA; j_call: TRBJ2-4; cdr3_nt: TGTGCCAGCAGCCGGGGACAGGGGGGAAAAAACATTCAGTACTTC; cdr3_aa: CASSRGQGGKNIQYF
d_call: NA; v_call: TRBV6-5; clone_size: NA; j_call: TRBJ2-2; cdr3_nt: TGTGCCAGCACTCGGGACGGGGAGCTGTTTTTT; cdr3_aa: CASTRDGELFF
d_call: TRBD1; v_call: TRBV5-5; clone_size: NA; j_call: TRBJ2-1; cdr3_nt: TGTGCCAGCAGCCTCGACGACAGGGGGGGCTCCTATGAGCAGTTCTTC; cdr3_aa: CASSLDDRGGSYEQFF
d_call: TRBD1; v_call: TRBV11-2; clone_size: NA; j_call: TRBJ1-1; cdr3_nt: TGTGCCAGCAGCTATGGGACAGGGGACACTGAAGCTTTCTTT; cdr3_aa: CASSYGTGDTEAFF
d_call: TRBD1; v_call: TRBV9; clone_size: NA; j_call: TRBJ2-7; cdr3_nt: TGTGCCAGCAGCGCCCAACGGGGACAGCCTTACGAGCAGTACTTC; cdr3_aa: CASSAQRGQPYEQYF
d_call: NA; v_call: TRBV10-1; clone_size: once; j_call: TRBJ2-1; cdr3_nt: TGCGCCAGCAGTGAGTCGAGACTAGTGAGGAGCGATGAGCAGTTCTTC; cdr3_aa: CASSESRLVRSDEQFF
d_call: NA; v_call: TRBV4-1; clone_size: NA; j_call: TRBJ1-2; cdr3_nt: TGCGCCAGCAGCCAACCGACCGGACGGGGGGCTCTCTCAGGCTTTGGCTACACCTTC; cdr3_aa: CASSQPTGRGALSGFGYTF
d_call: TRBD1; v_call: TRBV6-4; clone_size: NA; j_call: TRBJ1-2; cdr3_nt: TGTGCCAGCAGTGACTCGGGGACAGCCTATGGCTACACCTTC; cdr3_aa: CASSDSGTAYGYTF
d_call: TRBD1; v_call: TRBV19; clone_size: NA; j_call: TRBJ1-1; cdr3_nt: TGTGCCAGTAGTACGTGGACAGGGGAGAGTGGAGCTTTCTTT; cdr3_aa: CASSTWTGESGAFF
d_call: NA; v_call: TRBV3-1/TRBV3-2; clone_size: NA; j_call: TRBJ1-5; cdr3_nt: TGTGCCAGCAGCCAAGACGGACGGGGGGGACGGCCCCAGCATTTT; cdr3_aa: CASSQDGRGGRPQHF
d_call: NA; v_call: TRBV2; clone_size: few; j_call: TRBJ2-3; cdr3_nt: TGTGCCAGCAGAGGGGGTGGAGGCACAGATACGCAGTATTTT; cdr3_aa: CASRGGGGTDTQYF
d_call: TRBD1; v_call: TRBV25-1; clone_size: NA; j_call: TRBJ2-2; cdr3_nt: TGTGCCAGCAGTCCCCGGACAGGGGGCAACGGGGAGCTGTTTTTT; cdr3_aa: CASSPRTGGNGELFF
d_call: TRBD1; v_call: TRBV29-1; clone_size: NA; j_call: TRBJ1-1; cdr3_nt: TGCAGCGTTGACGGAGGGGGCGGTTGGGCTTTCTTT; cdr3_aa: CSVDGGGGWAFF
d_call: NA; v_call: TRBV4-1; clone_size: NA; j_call: TRBJ1-1; cdr3_nt: TGCGCCAGCAGCCAAGCTCCCAGGGAAAACACTGAAGCTTTCTTT; cdr3_aa: CASSQAPRENTEAFF
d_call: NA; v_call: TRBV10-1; clone_size: NA; j_call: TRBJ2-3; cdr3_nt: TGCGCCAGCAGTGAGCGGGAGGGGGCCAACACAGATACGCAGTATTTT; cdr3_aa: CASSEREGANTDTQYF